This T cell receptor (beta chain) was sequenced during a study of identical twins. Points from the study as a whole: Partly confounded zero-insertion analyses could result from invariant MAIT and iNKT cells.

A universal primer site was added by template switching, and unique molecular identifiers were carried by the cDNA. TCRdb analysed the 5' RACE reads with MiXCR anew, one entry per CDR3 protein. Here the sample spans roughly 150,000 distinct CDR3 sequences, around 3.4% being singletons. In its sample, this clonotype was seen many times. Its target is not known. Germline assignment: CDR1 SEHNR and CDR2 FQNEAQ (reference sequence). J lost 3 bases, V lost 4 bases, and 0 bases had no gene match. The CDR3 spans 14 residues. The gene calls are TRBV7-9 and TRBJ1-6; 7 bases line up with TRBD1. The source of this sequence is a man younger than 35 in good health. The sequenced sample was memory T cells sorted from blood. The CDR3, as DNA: TGTGCCAGCAGCTCAGGGGGCTATAATTCACCCCTCCACTTT. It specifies CASSSGGYNSPLHF.